This T cell receptor (beta chain) was documented in a study of blood T cell repertoires in COVID-19. Looking at the study overall: Sites across the United States, Italy and Spain contributed samples from acute and convalescent COVID-19.

Individuals aged roughly 18 to 100 years were recruited from roughly 23 US areas. The assay was immunoSEQ multiplex PCR, and TCRdb's table has in-frame clones only and misses some. The table lists roughly 260,000 clones, approximately 90% of them singletons. The sequencing input was PBMCs or T cells enriched from blood (not recorded which). This TCR came from a human donor in a cohort exposed to, infected with or recovered from COVID-19 (not recorded which). The donor label of this sample is uncertain.

The CDR3 region is CASSQQQGAGEKLFF. CDR3 coding DNA: TGTGCCAGCAGCCAACAACAGGGGGCAGGTGAAAAACTGTTTTTT. The rearrangement uses TRBV6-5 and TRBJ1-4, with 9 bases matching TRBD1. Trimming took 6 bases from V and 7 from J; bases not matched to a gene: 9. Germline CDR1 and CDR2: MNHEY and SVGAGI. The CDR3 spans 15 residues.